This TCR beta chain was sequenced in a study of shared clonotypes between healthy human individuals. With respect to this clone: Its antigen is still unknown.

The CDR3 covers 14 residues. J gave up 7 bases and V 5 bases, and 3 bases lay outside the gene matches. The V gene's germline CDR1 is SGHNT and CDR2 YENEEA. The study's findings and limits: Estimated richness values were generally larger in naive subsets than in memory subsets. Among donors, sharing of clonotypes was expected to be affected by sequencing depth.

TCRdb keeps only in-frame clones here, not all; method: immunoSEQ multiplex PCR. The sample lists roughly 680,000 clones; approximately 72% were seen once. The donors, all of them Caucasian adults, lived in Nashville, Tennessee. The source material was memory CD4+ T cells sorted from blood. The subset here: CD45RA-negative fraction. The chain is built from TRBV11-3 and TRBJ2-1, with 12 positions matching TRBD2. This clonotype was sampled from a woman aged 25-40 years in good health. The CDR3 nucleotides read TGTGCCAGCAGCCGTACTAGCGGGGGGAATGAGCAGTTCTTC. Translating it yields CASSRTSGGNEQFF.